The sequence of this TCR beta chain was determined in a study of tumor and adjacent non-tumor tissue in lung cancer. Study summary: Aged about 31 to 85 years, patients included roughly eleven men and 4 to 6 women with stage I to III disease. Millions of productive TCRbeta reads were obtained per sample on average.

The CDR3 runs to 14 residues. Per germline, CDR1 LGHNA and CDR2 YNFKEQ. The junction had 7 bases not matched to a gene; V was cut back by 8 bases and J by 4 bases. The library came from three nested PCR rounds adapted from ARM-PCR protocols. Using its own MiXCR run on the multiplex PCR reads, TCRdb lists one record per CDR3 protein. The table lists nearly 50,000 distinct CDR3 sequences, roughly two thirds of them singletons. This clonotype was seen at least ten times. The template was RNA from unsorted bulk tissue. This non-tumor lung sample came from over 3 cm beyond the tumor edge. Newly diagnosed lung cancer patients had thoracic surgery in China, August–late 2014, without prior chemotherapy.

Sequencing input: distant non-tumor lung tissue. The genes are TRBV4-2 and TRBJ2-2; TRBD1 matches at 7 bases. The source is a woman between 65 and 79 years old with non-small cell lung cancer. The CDR3 nucleotides read TGTGCCAGCGGTCCGGACAGGAGCACCGGGGAGCTGTTTTTT. It codes for CASGPDRSTGELFF.